The sequence of this T cell receptor (beta chain) was determined in a study of blood T cell repertoires in COVID-19. The CDR3 sequence is 13 residues long. The V segment lost 7 bases and the J segment 5 bases; nucleotides outside the gene matches: 7. Method: immunoSEQ multiplex PCR; TCRdb's copy keeps in-frame clones and lacks some. The sample holds hundreds of thousands of clones, 86% seen once. This chain connects TRBV12-3 or TRBV12-4 to TRBJ1-1; TRBD1 agrees at 7 bases. The sample was peripheral blood. The TCR comes from a woman aged 25 to 45 with active or convalescent COVID-19. CDR3 residues: CASTLTGRTEAFF. The CDR3 nucleotides are TGTGCCAGCACATTGACAGGGAGGACTGAAGCTTTCTTT.